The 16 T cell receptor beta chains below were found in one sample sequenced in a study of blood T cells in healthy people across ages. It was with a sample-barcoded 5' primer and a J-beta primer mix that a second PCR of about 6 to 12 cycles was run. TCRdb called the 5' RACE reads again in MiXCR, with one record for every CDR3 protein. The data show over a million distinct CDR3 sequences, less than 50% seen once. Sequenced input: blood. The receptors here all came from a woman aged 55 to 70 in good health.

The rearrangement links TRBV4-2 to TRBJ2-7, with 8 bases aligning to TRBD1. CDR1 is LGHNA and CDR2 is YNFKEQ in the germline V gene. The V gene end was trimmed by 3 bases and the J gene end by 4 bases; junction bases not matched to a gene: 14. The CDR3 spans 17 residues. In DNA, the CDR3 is TGTGCCAGCAGCCAGGGGAAAACCAGGGGGCAGGAATACGAGCAGTACTTC. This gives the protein CASSQGKTRGQEYEQYF.

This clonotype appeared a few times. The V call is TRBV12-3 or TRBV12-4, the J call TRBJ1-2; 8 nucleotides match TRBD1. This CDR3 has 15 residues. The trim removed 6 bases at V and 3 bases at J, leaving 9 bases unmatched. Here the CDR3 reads CASSLLDRVHYGYTF. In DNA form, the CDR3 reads TGTGCCAGCAGCCTACTGGACAGGGTTCACTATGGCTACACCTTC.

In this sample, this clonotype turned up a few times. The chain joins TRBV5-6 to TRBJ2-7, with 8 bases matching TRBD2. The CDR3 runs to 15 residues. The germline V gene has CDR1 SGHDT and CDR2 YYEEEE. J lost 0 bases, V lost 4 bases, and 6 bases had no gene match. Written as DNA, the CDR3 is TGTGCCAGCAGCGACCGGACTAGCCGCTCCTACGAGCAGTACTTC. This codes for CASSDRTSRSYEQYF.

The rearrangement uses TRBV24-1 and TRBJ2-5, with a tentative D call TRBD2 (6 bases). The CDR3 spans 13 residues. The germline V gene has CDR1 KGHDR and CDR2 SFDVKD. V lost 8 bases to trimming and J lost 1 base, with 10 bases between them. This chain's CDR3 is CATKVGLQETQYF. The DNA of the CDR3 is TGTGCCACCAAGGTGGGACTCCAAGAGACCCAGTACTTC.

As DNA, the CDR3 is TGTGCCAGCAGCTTCGTGGGACAGGGATACATTCAGTACTTC. Amino acids: CASSFVGQGYIQYF. The chain carries TRBV11-2 and TRBJ2-7; TRBD1 agrees at 9 bases. The J call is doubtful: the DNA matches TRBJ2-4 better. Germline V lookup: CDR1 SGHAT, CDR2 FQNNGV. The CDR3 covers 14 residues.

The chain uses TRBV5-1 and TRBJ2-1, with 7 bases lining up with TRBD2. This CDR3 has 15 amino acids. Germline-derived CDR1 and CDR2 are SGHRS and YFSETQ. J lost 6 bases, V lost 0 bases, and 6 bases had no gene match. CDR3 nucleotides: TGCGCCAGCAGCTTGGTTTTGAGGGAGGGCAATGAGCAGTTCTTC. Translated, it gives CASSLVLREGNEQFF.

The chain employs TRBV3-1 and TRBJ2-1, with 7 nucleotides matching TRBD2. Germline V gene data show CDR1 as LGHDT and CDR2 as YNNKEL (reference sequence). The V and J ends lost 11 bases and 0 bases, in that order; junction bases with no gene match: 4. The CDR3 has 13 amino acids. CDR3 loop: CAVRESSYNEQFF. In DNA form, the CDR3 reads TGTGCCGTGCGGGAGAGCTCCTACAATGAGCAGTTCTTC.

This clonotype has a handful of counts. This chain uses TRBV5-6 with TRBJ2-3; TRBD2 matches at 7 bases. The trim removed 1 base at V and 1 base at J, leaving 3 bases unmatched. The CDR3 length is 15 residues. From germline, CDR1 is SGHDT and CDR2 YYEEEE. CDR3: CASSLLSGGTDTQYF. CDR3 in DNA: TGTGCCAGCAGCTTGTTAAGCGGGGGCACAGATACGCAGTATTTT.

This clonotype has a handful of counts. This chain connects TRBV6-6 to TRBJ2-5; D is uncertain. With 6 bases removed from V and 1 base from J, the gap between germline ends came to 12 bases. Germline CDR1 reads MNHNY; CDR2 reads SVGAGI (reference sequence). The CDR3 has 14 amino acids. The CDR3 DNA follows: TGTGCCAGCAGGGAACGTCTGCTCCAAGAGACCCAGTACTTC. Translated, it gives CASRERLLQETQYF.

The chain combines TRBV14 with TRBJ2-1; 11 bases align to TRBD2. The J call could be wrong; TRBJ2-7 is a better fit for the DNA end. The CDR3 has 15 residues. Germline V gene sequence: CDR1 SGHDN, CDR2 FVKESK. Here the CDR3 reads CASSRKLAGDNEQYF. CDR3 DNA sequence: TGTGCCAGCAGCCGCAAACTAGCGGGAGACAATGAGCAGTACTTC.

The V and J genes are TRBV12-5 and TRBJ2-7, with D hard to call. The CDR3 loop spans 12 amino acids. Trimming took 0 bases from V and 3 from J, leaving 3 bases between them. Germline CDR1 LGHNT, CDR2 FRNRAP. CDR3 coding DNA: TGTGCTAGTGGTTTGGTCCGCTACGAGCAGTACTTC. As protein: CASGLVRYEQYF. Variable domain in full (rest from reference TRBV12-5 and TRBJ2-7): DARVTQTPRHKVTEMGQEVTMRCQPILGHNTVFWYRQTMMQGLELLAYFRNRAPLDDSGMPKDRFSAEMPDATLATLKIQPSEPRDSAVYFCASGLVRYEQYFGPGTRLTVT.

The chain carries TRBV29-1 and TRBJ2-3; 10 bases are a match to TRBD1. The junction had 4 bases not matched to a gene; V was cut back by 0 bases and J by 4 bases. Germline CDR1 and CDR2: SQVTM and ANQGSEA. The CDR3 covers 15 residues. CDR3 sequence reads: CSVEEWDRGPDTQYF. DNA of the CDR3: TGCAGCGTTGAAGAATGGGACAGGGGACCAGATACGCAGTATTTT.

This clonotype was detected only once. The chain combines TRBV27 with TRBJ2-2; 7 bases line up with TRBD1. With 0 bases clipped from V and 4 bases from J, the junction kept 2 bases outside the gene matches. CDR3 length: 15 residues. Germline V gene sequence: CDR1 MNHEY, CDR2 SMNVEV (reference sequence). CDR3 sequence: CASSLSRGPTGELFF. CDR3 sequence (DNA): TGTGCCAGCAGTTTATCGAGGGGGCCCACCGGGGAGCTGTTTTTT.

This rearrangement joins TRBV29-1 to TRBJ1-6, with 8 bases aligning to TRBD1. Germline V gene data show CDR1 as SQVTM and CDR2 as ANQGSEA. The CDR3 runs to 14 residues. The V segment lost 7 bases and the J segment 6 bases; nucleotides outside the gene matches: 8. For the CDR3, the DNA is TGCAGCGCCGGACAGGGAGGAGGTAATTCACCCCTCCACTTT. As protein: CSAGQGGGNSPLHF.

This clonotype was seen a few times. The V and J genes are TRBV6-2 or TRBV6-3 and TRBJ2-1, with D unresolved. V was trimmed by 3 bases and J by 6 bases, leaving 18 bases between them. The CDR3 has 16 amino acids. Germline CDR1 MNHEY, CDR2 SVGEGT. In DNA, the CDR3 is TGTGCCAGCAGTTATCGTCCCGGCGACCCCCGCAATGAGCAGTTCTTC. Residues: CASSYRPGDPRNEQFF.

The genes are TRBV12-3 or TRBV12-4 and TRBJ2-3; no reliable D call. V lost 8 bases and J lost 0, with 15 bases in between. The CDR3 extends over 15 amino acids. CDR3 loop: CASGNHEGSTDTQYF. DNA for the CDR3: TGTGCCAGCGGAAACCACGAAGGGAGCACAGATACGCAGTATTTT.